Shown below are 24 T cell receptor beta chains from a single sample sequenced in a study of CD8+CD57+ T cells in acquired aplastic anemia. The study profiled TCR beta VDJ and CDR3 using genomic DNA as template. MiXCR, run by TCRdb on the reads, gives a single entry per CDR3 protein. In the table there are around 170,000 distinct CDR3 sequences, around 47% of which are singletons. The patients chosen for sequencing had shown expansion of CD8+CD57+ cells (detected by flow cytometry). Sequencing used sorted CD4+, CD8+, or CD8+CD57+ T cells (not recorded which) from PBMCs. The receptors were sampled from a human donor with aplastic anemia.

This clonotype has at least ten counts. The chain uses TRBV7-9 and TRBJ1-3, with D maybe TRBD1 (5 bases). CDR3 length: 15 residues. Germline-derived CDR1 and CDR2 are SEHNR and FQNEAQ (reference sequence). CDR3 sequence: CARSRDGGSGNTIYF. The CDR3 DNA sequence: TGTGCTCGCTCTAGGGACGGCGGATCTGGAAACACCATATATTTT. Full variable domain (missing parts from reference TRBV7-9 and TRBJ1-3): DTGVSQNPRHKITKRGQNVTFRCDPISEHNRLYWYRQTLGQGPEFLTYFQNEAQLEKSRLLSDRFSAERPKGSFSTLEIQRTEQGDSAMYLCARSRDGGSGNTIYFGEGSWLTVV.

The V and J genes are TRBV19 and TRBJ1-5, with D possibly matching TRBD1 (5 bases). CDR1 and CDR2 (germline): LNHDA, SQIVND (reference sequence). Trimming removed 1 base from V and 0 bases from J, with 16 bases in between. The CDR3 has 18 residues. CDR3 region: CASSIAGADTLSNQPQHF. The DNA of the CDR3 is TGTGCCAGTAGTATAGCCGGGGCCGACACCCTTAGCAATCAGCCCCAGCATTTT.

This clonotype was found once. A much larger clonotype is one base distant, so this may be a read error. The V and J genes are TRBV2 and TRBJ1-5; D remains ambiguous. This CDR3 comprises 14 residues. Germline CDR1 SNHLY, CDR2 FYNNEI. The CDR3, as DNA: TGTGCCAGCAGCTATCTGTCGGGCAATCAGCCCCTGCATTTT. This codes for CASSYLSGNQPLHF. Supplemented by reference TRBV2 and TRBJ1-5, the full variable domain reads EPEVTQTPSHQVTQMGQEVILRCVPISNHLYFYWYRQILGQKVEFLVSFYNNEISEKSEIFDDQFSVERPDGSNFTLKIRSTKLEDSAMYFCASSYLSGNQPLHFGDGTRLSIL.

This clonotype was seen many times. The chain is built from TRBV2 and TRBJ2-5, with TRBD2 as a possible D gene (5 bases). Germline CDR1 SNHLY, CDR2 FYNNEI. This CDR3 is 14 amino acids long. V dropped 5 bases and J dropped 5 bases, with 15 bases sitting between them. DNA of the CDR3: TGTGCCAGCAGTTTATTGGCGGGTGGTGAGACCCAGTACTTC. Protein sequence: CASSLLAGGETQYF.

This clonotype was detected ten times or more. The V call is TRBV20-1, the J call TRBJ1-1; D ambiguous. Per germline, CDR1 DFQATT and CDR2 SNEGSKA (reference sequence). The length of the CDR3 is 16 residues. V was pared by 0 bases and J by 0 bases, with 14 bases between. CDR3 nucleotides: TGCAGTGCTAGAGATGACTCCTGGCCCCTGAACACTGAAGCTTTCTTT. Its protein product is CSARDDSWPLNTEAFF.

The rearrangement uses TRBV25-1 and TRBJ1-1; 9 bases match TRBD1. The trim removed 6 bases at V and 10 bases at J, leaving 9 bases unmatched. Germline V CDR1 and CDR2: MGHDK, SYGVNS. The CDR3 has 13 residues. Written as DNA, the CDR3 is TGTGCCAGCAGGACCCGGGGACAGGGTGTAGCTTTCTTT. As protein: CASRTRGQGVAFF.

The CDR3 DNA reads as TGTGCCAGTAGTATGCGGGGCCAGCCCCAGCATTTT. Translation: CASSMRGQPQHF. This chain uses TRBV19 with TRBJ1-5; D may be TRBD1 (5 bases). The CDR3 contains 12 residues. Germline V gene data show CDR1 as LNHDA and CDR2 as SQIVND (reference sequence). Trimming cost V 3 bases and J 7 bases, with 7 bases left between them. Filled out from reference TRBV19 and TRBJ1-5, the complete variable domain reads DGGITQSPKYLFRKEGQNVTLSCEQNLNHDAMYWYRQDPGQGLRLIYYSQIVNDFQKGDIAEGYSVSREKKESFPLTVTSAQKNPTAFYLCASSMRGQPQHFGDGTRLSIL.

The chain is built from TRBV7-9 and TRBJ2-2; D gene unclear. CDR1 is SEHNR, CDR2 FQNEAQ, per germline (reference sequence). The V end was cut by 5 bases, the J end by 9 bases, with 10 bases between. This CDR3 has 12 amino acids. The CDR3 DNA reads TGTGCCAGCAGCCTCATATCCAGGGAGCTGTTTTTT. Its translation is CASSLISRELFF.

The chain combines TRBV2 with TRBJ2-5, with D unclear. This CDR3 spans 12 amino acids. Trimming took off 3 bases at V and 3 bases at J, with 5 bases between the two ends. Germline CDR1 SNHLY, CDR2 FYNNEI. CDR3: CASSDPEETQYF. The DNA of the CDR3 is TGTGCCAGCAGTGACCCCGAAGAGACCCAGTACTTC.

CDR3 coding DNA: TGTGCCAGTAGTACAGGACTAGCGAGAAGCTCCTACGAGCAGTACTTC. This gives the protein CASSTGLARSSYEQYF. V gene TRBV19 combines with J gene TRBJ2-7; TRBD2 matches at 9 bases. CDR3 size: 16 residues. J was trimmed by 0 bases and V by 4 bases; bases with no gene match: 7. Germline V CDR1 and CDR2: LNHDA, SQIVND (reference sequence).

This chain links TRBV29-1 with TRBJ1-6; TRBD1 might be the D (6 bases). V was pared by 7 bases and J by 7 bases, with 14 bases between. The CDR3 is 13 residues long. The germline V gene encodes CDR1 SQVTM and CDR2 ANQGSEA. The CDR3: CSARTASNSPLHF. The CDR3 DNA follows: TGCAGCGCTAGGACAGCGTCGAATTCACCCCTCCACTTT.

This chain uses TRBV10-3 with TRBJ2-7; TRBD1 is a possible D gene (6 bases). V lost 3 bases and J 0 bases, leaving 9 bases between the germline ends. CDR1 is ENHRY and CDR2 is SYGVKD in the germline V gene. This CDR3 has 14 residues. CDR3 loop: CAISEQGSSYEQYF. DNA for the CDR3: TGTGCCATCAGTGAACAGGGTAGCTCCTACGAGCAGTACTTC.

This chain connects TRBV7-9 to TRBJ2-5, with 8 bases identical to TRBD1. In germline, CDR1 is SEHNR, CDR2 FQNEAQ (reference sequence). Unmatched junction bases numbered 8, after V lost 4 bases and J lost 4 bases. The CDR3 loop spans 15 amino acids. The DNA for the CDR3 is TGTGCCAGCAGCTGGACAGGGCTCGGAGGAGAGACCCAGTACTTC. It translates to CASSWTGLGGETQYF.

The chain joins TRBV20-1 to TRBJ2-7; 7 bases align to TRBD1. Germline values: CDR1 DFQATT, CDR2 SNEGSKA (reference sequence). This CDR3 contains 12 residues. Trimming removed 5 bases from V and 2 bases from J; junction bases left unmatched: 3. The CDR3 here is CSAGDSAYEQYF. The CDR3 DNA reads as TGCAGTGCTGGGGACAGCGCCTACGAGCAGTACTTC.

The J gene is TRBJ2-4, the V gene TRBV30; no reliable D call. Germline V gives CDR1 GTSNPN, CDR2 SVGIG (reference sequence). CDR3 size: 13 residues. Trimming removed 0 bases from V and 5 bases from J, with 8 bases in between. Here the CDR3 DNA reads TGTGCCTGGAGTGTAAATGAACAAAACATTCAGTACTTC. It translates to CAWSVNEQNIQYF.

The chain joins TRBV6-1 to TRBJ1-6; a weak D match, TRBD1 (5 bases). This CDR3 spans 14 amino acids. Germline assignment: CDR1 MNHNS and CDR2 SASEGT. Trimming stripped 6 bases from V and 8 bases from J, with 14 bases between. Here the CDR3 DNA reads TGTGCCAGCAGCCCCCGGGGCAGGGATTCACCCCTCCACTTT. Translation gives CASSPRGRDSPLHF.

This clonotype was observed at least ten times. J is TRBJ1-2 and V is TRBV6-1, with a possible D match to TRBD1 (5 bases). The germline V gene has CDR1 MNHNS and CDR2 SASEGT. V lost 6 bases and J lost 4, with 12 bases in between. The CDR3 is 13 amino acids. The CDR3 loop reads CASRPGRIYGYTF. CDR3 DNA sequence: TGTGCCAGCAGACCGGGACGGATCTATGGCTACACCTTC.

A few counts support this clonotype. V usage is TRBV11-2 and J usage is TRBJ2-5; 7 bases fit TRBD1. This CDR3 comprises 13 residues. Trimming at V came to 5 bases and at J to 9 bases, leaving 9 bases not matched to a gene. Germline-derived CDR1 and CDR2 are SGHAT and FQNNGV. The CDR3 protein is CASSAETGRPQYF. As DNA, the CDR3 is TGTGCCAGCAGCGCCGAGACAGGGAGACCCCAGTACTTC. Based on the CDR3 plus reference TRBV11-2 and TRBJ2-5, the full variable domain is EAGVAQSPRYKIIEKRQSVAFWCNPISGHATLYWYQQILGQGPKLLIQFQNNGVVDDSQLPKDRFSAERLKGVDSTLKIQPAKLEDSAVYLCASSAETGRPQYFGPGTRLLVL.

The CDR3, as DNA: TGTGCCAGCAGCCTCCTCGAAGGGGGGAGAAAGCAGTACTTC. It encodes CASSLLEGGRKQYF. The chain recombines TRBV3-1 with TRBJ2-7, with D possibly being TRBD1 or TRBD2 (6 bases each). Trimming took off 4 bases at V and 8 bases at J, with 18 bases between the two ends. Germline CDR1 and CDR2: LGHDT and YNNKEL (reference sequence). CDR3 length equals 14 residues.

The rearrangement joins TRBV6-2 or TRBV6-3 to TRBJ2-7, with 11 bases identical to TRBD1. Germline trimming cut 10 bases from V and 5 bases from J; bases unmatched to any gene: 13. CDR1 and CDR2 from the germline V gene are MNHEY and SVGEGT. The CDR3 is 15 residues long. This chain's CDR3 is CATVPGQGDVHEQYF. The CDR3 DNA reads TGTGCCACGGTCCCGGGACAGGGGGATGTCCACGAGCAGTACTTC.

This clonotype was observed a handful of times. The rearrangement links TRBV30 to TRBJ2-5; maybe TRBD2 (6 bases). The CDR3 sequence is 14 residues long. Germline values: CDR1 GTSNPN, CDR2 SVGIG (reference sequence). The V end was cut by 0 bases, the J end by 7 bases, with 15 bases between. The CDR3 sequence is CAWSVLSAGVTQYF. CDR3 bases: TGTGCCTGGAGTGTACTATCAGCGGGCGTGACCCAGTACTTC.

The chain couples TRBV20-1 to TRBJ2-3; TRBD2 is a possible D gene (6 bases). The CDR3 spans 13 residues. CDR1 is DFQATT, CDR2 SNEGSKA, per germline (reference sequence). V was trimmed by 7 bases and J by 5 bases, leaving 16 bases between them. CDR3: CSVGGALIDTQYF. CDR3 sequence (DNA): TGCAGTGTTGGCGGGGCGTTGATAGATACGCAGTATTTT.

CDR3 in DNA: TGCGCCAGCAGCCAAGATGGGGCGGTTGATACGCAGTATTTT. It specifies CASSQDGAVDTQYF. The genes are TRBV4-1 and TRBJ2-3, with D maybe TRBD1 (5 bases). Germline V gene lookup returns CDR1 MGHRA and CDR2 YSYEKL. This CDR3 has 14 residues. The ends were cut back, 0 bases at V and 6 bases at J, with 10 bases in the middle.

At least ten counts were recorded for this clonotype. V is TRBV7-9 and J is TRBJ2-7, with 7 bases lining up with TRBD1. Trimming removed 1 base from V and 4 bases from J; junction bases left unmatched: 4. The CDR3 covers 14 residues. Per the germline V gene, CDR1 is SEHNR and CDR2 is FQNEAQ (reference sequence). CDR3 protein: CASSLEGGRYEQYF. Here the CDR3 DNA reads TGTGCCAGCAGCTTAGAAGGGGGCAGGTACGAGCAGTACTTC.